These T cell receptor beta chains were read from a single sample in a study of T cell responses to AZD1222 COVID-19 vaccine. Measured with immunoSEQ multiplex PCR; TCRdb has only the in-frame clones, and not every one. The sample carries tens of thousands of clones, around 91% recorded once. The sequencing here drew on peripheral blood, taken on day 0 of AZD1222 vaccination. The receptor set was obtained from an adult in good health. The CDR3 runs from the conserved cysteine through the conserved F or W. D genes are given only for firm matches. Not all rows give a size; the values are once, few, many and, for expanded clones, a class.

V	D	size	length	J	CDR3	DNA
TRBV7-2	.	.	14	TRBJ2-2	CASKRNTNTGELFF	TGTGCCAGCAAGAGGAATACGAACACCGGGGAGCTGTTTTTT
TRBV20-1	.	.	11	TRBJ2-7	CSVVASYEQYF	TGCAGTGTCGTGGCTTCCTACGAGCAGTACTTC
TRBV19	TRBD2	.	16	TRBJ2-3	CASSARLARTTDTQYF	TGTGCCAGTAGTGCCCGACTAGCGCGAACCACAGATACGCAGTATTTT
TRBV9	.	.	14	TRBJ2-3	CASSDSGSTDTQYF	TGTGCCAGCAGCGATAGCGGAAGCACAGATACGCAGTATTTT
TRBV6-5	TRBD1	.	16	TRBJ1-1	CASSYARTGPRGWAFF	TGTGCCAGCAGTTACGCACGGACAGGCCCCAGAGGATGGGCTTTCTTT
TRBV18	.	.	15	TRBJ2-1	CASSGKGTVDNEQFF	TGTGCCAGCTCAGGCAAGGGGACGGTCGACAATGAGCAGTTCTTC
TRBV5-1	.	.	15	TRBJ1-5	CASSTQGGVGQPQHF	TGCGCCAGCAGCACACAGGGAGGGGTGGGTCAGCCCCAGCATTTT
TRBV7-3	TRBD2	.	17	TRBJ2-3	CASSLTPRGGNTDTQYF	TGTGCCAGCAGCTTAACCCCCCGGGGAGGGAACACAGATACGCAGTATTTT
TRBV15	TRBD1	.	19	TRBJ2-7	CATSRVRTGGSVPSYEQYF	TGTGCCACCAGCAGAGTTCGGACAGGGGGTTCGGTTCCCTCCTACGAGCAGTACTTC
TRBV2	TRBD1	.	16	TRBJ1-5	CASSPFGTGNNQPQHF	TGTGCCAGCAGTCCCTTTGGGACAGGCAATAATCAGCCCCAGCATTTT
TRBV6-5	.	once	13	TRBJ1-2	CASSILGESGYTF	TGTGCCAGCAGTATACTGGGGGAATCGGGCTACACCTTC
TRBV4-2	.	.	15	TRBJ1-5	CASSQLGQDNQPQHF	TGTGCCAGCAGCCAACTGGGACAAGACAATCAGCCCCAGCATTTT
TRBV20-1	.	.	16	TRBJ2-3	CSASWFGRGGTDTQYF	TGCAGTGCTAGTTGGTTCGGGCGGGGAGGCACAGATACGCAGTATTTT
TRBV2	TRBD1	.	18	TRBJ1-5	CASSPQADPRDSEQPQHF	TGTGCCAGCAGTCCCCAAGCCGACCCCCGGGACAGTGAGCAGCCCCAGCATTTT
TRBV6-4	.	.	13	TRBJ2-7	CASSAGTRGEQYF	TGTGCCAGCAGTGCCGGGACCCGAGGCGAGCAGTACTTC
TRBV5-1	.	.	14	TRBJ2-3	CASSTGRGPYTQYF	TGCGCCAGCAGCACTGGCAGGGGCCCCTATACGCAGTATTTT
TRBV6-1	TRBD2	once	16	TRBJ2-1	CASSENPRLAGNEQFF	TGTGCCAGCAGTGAGAACCCACGACTAGCGGGGAATGAGCAGTTCTTC
TRBV5-6	TRBD1	.	17	TRBJ2-5	CASSQSQGARIQETQYF	TGTGCCAGCAGCCAGTCGCAGGGGGCCCGAATCCAAGAGACCCAGTACTTC